Given below is one T cell receptor beta chain in context. The recovered donors of Cohort 3 showed two negative PCRs, clearance, or symptom resolution. The protocol was immunoSEQ multiplex PCR, while the TCRdb copy is restricted to in-frame clones and leaves out a portion. The repertoire holds about 180,000 clones, with around 85% as singletons. The data originate from a study of blood T cell repertoires in COVID-19. Germline lookup yields CDR1 LGHDT and CDR2 YNNKEL (reference sequence). Trimming took 6 bases from V and 6 from J; bases not matched to a gene: 7. The CDR3 has 14 residues. This sequence originates from a man in his forties or fifties who had recovered from COVID-19. The chain combines TRBV3-1 (or the pseudogene TRBV3-2) with TRBJ2-1, with 8 bases that match TRBD2. Sequences were obtained from PBMCs or T cells enriched from blood (not recorded which). In nucleotides, the CDR3 is TGTGCCAGCAGTCGATCCGGGACTAGCAATGAGCAGTTCTTC. This gives the protein CASSRSGTSNEQFF.